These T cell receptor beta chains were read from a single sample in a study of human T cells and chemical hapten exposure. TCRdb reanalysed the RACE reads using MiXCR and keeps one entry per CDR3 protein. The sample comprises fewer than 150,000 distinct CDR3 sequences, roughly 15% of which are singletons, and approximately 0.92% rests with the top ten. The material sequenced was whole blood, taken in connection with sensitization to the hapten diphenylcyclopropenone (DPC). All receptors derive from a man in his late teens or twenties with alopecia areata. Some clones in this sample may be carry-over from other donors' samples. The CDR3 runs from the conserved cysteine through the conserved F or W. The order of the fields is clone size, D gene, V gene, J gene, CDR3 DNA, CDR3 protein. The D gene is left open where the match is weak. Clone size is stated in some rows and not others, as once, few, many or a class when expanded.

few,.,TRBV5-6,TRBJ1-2,TGTGCCAGCAGCCCCCCGTTCGTGGGGAAAGGGGATGGCTACACCTTC,CASSPPFVGKGDGYTF
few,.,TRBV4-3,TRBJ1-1,TGCGCCAGCAGCCAAGTGCAGGGTCCCGAAGCTTTCTTT,CASSQVQGPEAFF
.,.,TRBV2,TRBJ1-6,TGTGCCAGCAGTGAATCACAGGGTCCCGCAAATTCACCCCTCCACTTT,CASSESQGPANSPLHF
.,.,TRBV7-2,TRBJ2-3,TGTGCCAGCAGTCAATTGATCGGCACAGATACGCAGTATTTT,CASSQLIGTDTQYF
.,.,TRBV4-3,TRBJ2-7,TGCGCCAGCAGTCCGGGACTGGGCTCCTACGAGCAGTACTTC,CASSPGLGSYEQYF
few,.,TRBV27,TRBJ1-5,TGTGCCAGCAGTTTATTGGGTAGCAATCAGCCCCAGCATTTT,CASSLLGSNQPQHF
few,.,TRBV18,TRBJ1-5,TGTGCCAGCTCACCAAACGAGGATCAGCCCCAGCATTTT,CASSPNEDQPQHF
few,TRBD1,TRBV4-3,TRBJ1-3,TGCGCCAGCAGCCAAGATTGGGAACAGGGGATAGGAAACACCATATATTTT,CASSQDWEQGIGNTIYF
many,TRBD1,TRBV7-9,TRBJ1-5,TGTGCCAGCAGCCCCACAGGGGGCGGTGGTAGCAATCAGCCCCAGCATTTT,CASSPTGGGGSNQPQHF
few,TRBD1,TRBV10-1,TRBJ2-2,TGCGCCAGCAGTGAGAATCTAGGGGGCTCCTTGGAGCTGTTTTTT,CASSENLGGSLELFF
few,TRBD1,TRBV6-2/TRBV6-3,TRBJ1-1,TGTGCCAGCAGTTACGAAGGGACAGGTAACACTGAAGCTTTCTTT,CASSYEGTGNTEAFF
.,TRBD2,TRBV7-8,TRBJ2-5,TGTGCCAGCAGCTTAAGTAGCGGGGGTATCCAAGAGACCCAGTACTTC,CASSLSSGGIQETQYF
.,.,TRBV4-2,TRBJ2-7,TGTGCCAGCAGCCAAGATAGGGGGGCCCACGAGCAGTACTTC,CASSQDRGAHEQYF
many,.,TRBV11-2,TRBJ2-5,TGTGCCAGCAGCTCCCAGGGTTCGGGGACCCAGTACTTC,CASSSQGSGTQYF
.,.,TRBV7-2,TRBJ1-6,TGTGCCAGCAGCTTAGCGGGGGGGAATTACTATAATTCACCCCTCCACTTT,CASSLAGGNYYNSPLHF
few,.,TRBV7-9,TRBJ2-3,TGTGCCAGCAGCTTAAGTGGGGCAGATACGCAGTATTTT,CASSLSGADTQYF
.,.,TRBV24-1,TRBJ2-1,TGTGCCACCAGTGGAGAACGCCATTACAATGAGCAGTTCTTC,CATSGERHYNEQFF
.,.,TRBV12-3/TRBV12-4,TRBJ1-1,TGTGCCAGCAGTTGGGGACTAGAAGCTTTCTTT,CASSWGLEAFF
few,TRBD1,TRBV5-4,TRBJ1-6,TGTGCCAGCAGCTTACCCGGGACAGGGGCCCCACCCCTCCACTTT,CASSLPGTGAPPLHF
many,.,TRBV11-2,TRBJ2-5,TGTGCCAGCAGCTTAGAGCCGGGCCCCAGGCGAGAGACCCAGTACTTC,CASSLEPGPRRETQYF
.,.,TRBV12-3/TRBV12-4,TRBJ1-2,TGTGCCAGCAGTTTAGGGGGAGTAGGCTATGGCTACACCTTC,CASSLGGVGYGYTF
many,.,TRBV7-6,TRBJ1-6,TGTGCCAGCAGCTTAGAAGGGGGGCGAGGTTCACCCCTCCACTTT,CASSLEGGRGSPLHF
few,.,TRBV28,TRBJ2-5,TGTGCCAGCACCCCGGACAGCGTTCGGGAGACCCAGTACTTC,CASTPDSVRETQYF
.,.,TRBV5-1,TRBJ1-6,TGCGCCAGCAGCTTGCCATCCGGAAATTCACCCCTCCACTTT,CASSLPSGNSPLHF
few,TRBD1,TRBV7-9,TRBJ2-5,TGTGCCAGCAGAAAGGACAGGCTAAAACAAGAGACCCAGTACTTC,CASRKDRLKQETQYF
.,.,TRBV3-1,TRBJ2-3,TGTGCCAGCAGCCAAGAGTGGCGGATCACAGATACGCAGTATTTT,CASSQEWRITDTQYF
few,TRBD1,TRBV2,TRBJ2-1,TGTGCCAGCAGGAAAGTGGACAGGGGGCTCAATGAGCAGTTCTTC,CASRKVDRGLNEQFF
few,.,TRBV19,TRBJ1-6,TGTGCCAGTAAAGGGGGTCTTGGTTCACCCCTCCACTTT,CASKGGLGSPLHF
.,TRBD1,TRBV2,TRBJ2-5,TGTGCCAGCAGTCGTCTCCGAACAGGGGGCGGAGAGACCCAGTACTTC,CASSRLRTGGGETQYF
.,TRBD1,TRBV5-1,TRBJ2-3,TGCGCCAGCACCATGGACAGGGCTTTAGATACGCAGTATTTT,CASTMDRALDTQYF
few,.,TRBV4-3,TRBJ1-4,TGCGCCAGCAGCCTGGAGTGGAAAGCTAATGAAAAACTGTTTTTT,CASSLEWKANEKLFF
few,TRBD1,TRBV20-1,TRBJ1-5,TGCAGTGCTAGAAGAGAGAACCAGGGGGGCCAGCATTTT,CSARRENQGGQHF
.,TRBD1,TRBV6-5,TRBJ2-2,TGTGCCAGCAGTTCCGCCTGGACAGGGAACACCGGGGAGCTGTTTTTT,CASSSAWTGNTGELFF
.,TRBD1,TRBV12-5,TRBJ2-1,TGTGCTAGTGGCTCGGGACAGGGGTACAATGAGCAGTTCTTC,CASGSGQGYNEQFF
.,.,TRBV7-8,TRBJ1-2,TGTGCCAGCAGCTTAGGCATGGCGGGGGACTATGGCTACACCTTC,CASSLGMAGDYGYTF
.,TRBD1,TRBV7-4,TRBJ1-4,TGTGCCAGCAGCCATGACAGGGCCAATGAAAAACTGTTTTTT,CASSHDRANEKLFF
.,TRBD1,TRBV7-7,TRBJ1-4,TGTGCCAGCAGCTCAGGGGGCCGGGGCGAAAAACTGTTTTTT,CASSSGGRGEKLFF
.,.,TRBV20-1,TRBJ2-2,TGCAGTGCTAGCGAGATTGGGGAGCTGTTTTTT,CSASEIGELFF
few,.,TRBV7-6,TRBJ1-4,TGTGCCAGCAGCTTAGCGCGCGACAGCTGGAGAAATGAAAAACTGTTTTTT,CASSLARDSWRNEKLFF
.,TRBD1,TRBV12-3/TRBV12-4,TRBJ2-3,TGTGCCAGCAGTTTGAGGACAGGGATTAGCACAGATACGCAGTATTTT,CASSLRTGISTDTQYF
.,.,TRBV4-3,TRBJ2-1,TGCGCCAGCAGCCAAGGAACAGTAGATGAGCAGTTCTTC,CASSQGTVDEQFF
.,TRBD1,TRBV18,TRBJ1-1,TGTGCCAGCTCACCGACAGGGGTGTCGGTCACTGAAGCTTTCTTT,CASSPTGVSVTEAFF
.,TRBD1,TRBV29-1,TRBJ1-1,TGCAGCGTGGGACAGGTTATGAACACTGAAGCTTTCTTT,CSVGQVMNTEAFF
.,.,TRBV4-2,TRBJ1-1,TGTGCCAGCAGCCAAGATCACGAAGCGGGGGACACTGAAGCTTTCTTT,CASSQDHEAGDTEAFF
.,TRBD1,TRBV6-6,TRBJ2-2,TGTGCCAGCAGTCCTCCGGGACAGGGCTCCGGGGAGCTGTTTTTT,CASSPPGQGSGELFF
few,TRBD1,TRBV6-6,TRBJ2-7,TGTGCCAGCAGCGAGCCGGGACAGGGGTTCCACGAGCAGTACTTC,CASSEPGQGFHEQYF